This T cell receptor (beta chain) was found in a study of graft-versus-host responses after intestinal transplantation (dated by TCRdb to the early 2020s). For the study in its entirety: The transplants that recipients received were multivisceral, liver-intestinal, or isolated intestinal. Every recipient was given anti-thymocyte globulin induction, then maintenance tacrolimus and steroids for roughly 3 years. After intestinal transplantation, graft-versus-host and host-versus-graft alloreactive T cell clones were followed in the graft, circulation and bone marrow using bulk TCR-beta CDR3 sequencing. Alloreactive clones were identified by sequencing pre-transplant mixed lymphocyte reaction products and comparing them with unstimulated pre-transplant donor and recipient T cells. The cohort enrolled approximately 24 intestinal transplant recipients, one of whom was a retransplant, and a few patients without pretransplant specimens were excluded. A peak of at least 4% donor T cells among recipient peripheral blood mononuclear cells was the definition used for donor T cell macrochimerism. Instead of going to the commercial service, samples from a few later patients were sequenced in-house on an Illumina MiSeq and processed with MiXCR.

According to the study, the label for this sample's time point signals: cells obtained before transplantation from donor or recipient. CD3+CD4+ and CD3+CD8+ populations were FACS-sorted from unstimulated pre-transplant donor and recipient cells taken from spleen or lymph nodes. Beyond this particular receptor, the publication reports: Early after transplant, peak levels of circulating GvH clones were found to be associated with declines in HvG clones. The relatively low number and heterogeneity of intestinal transplant patients limited the conclusions. In patients with donor T cell macrochimerism, the allografts had high GvH to HvG T cell clonal ratios. GvH clones were detected in recipient bone marrow, and some appeared earlier in ileal mucosa or blood, consistent with an intestinal mucosal origin.

Receptors were amplified or captured by the immunoSEQ multiplex PCR assay. In most patients, genomic DNA was isolated using the Qiagen DNeasy Blood and Tissue Kit and sent frozen to Adaptive Biotechnologies for TCR sequencing. For most patients, genomic DNA was subjected to high-throughput TCR-beta CDR3 sequencing by Adaptive Biotechnologies. The study's processing was this. Adaptive's ImmunoSEQ software supplied the TCR sequencing data for around 19 patients, while MiXCR and VDJtools were used to process a few other patients. CD4 versus CD8 sorting errors were corrected by removing sequences found in both subsets at a frequency ratio below 5:1. CDR3 nucleotide sequences shared between donor and recipient were removed because their origin could not be assigned. To count as alloreactive, a clone needed at least 2-fold expansion over unstimulated cells and a minimum CFSE-low frequency of 0.002% (template counts) or 0.001% (read counts). Clones were considered mappable if detected in sequenced pre-transplant spleen, lymph node, or MLR CFSE-low populations of the donor or recipient. The cumulative frequency of alloreactive clones was calculated as a percentage of all sequences, weighted by copy number. In its TCRdb copy, this immuneACCESS table keeps in-frame sequences only and misses some clones. Where compared with another copy, unresolved V genes explain less than half of these, and the others have no known cause. V and J calls and clone size are copied from that table; D and trimming were computed from the DNA. The sample contains roughly 120,000 clones, around 96% of them found a single time. The top ten clonotypes cover more than 3% of the sample.

Its CDR3 holds 16 amino acids, cysteine through phenylalanine. Only the CDR3 DNA stays, 48 bases, in frame from base 1. V is cut by 0 bases and J by 0 bases, and the space between the germline ends is 9 bases. CDR1 and CDR2 were assigned from the germline V gene as MNHEY and SVGAGI. Notes on this clone: This clone's antigen is unknown. The sample holds no much larger clone one base away, and base qualities are not on file.

The specimen was unstimulated CD8+ T cells sorted from spleen or lymph node cells, collected before intestinal transplant. This clonotype was sampled from a human donor who received an intestinal transplant. Rearrangement joined TRBV6-5 to TRBJ2-1; the D gene is not confidently resolved. The CDR3 loop reads CASSYSEGYSYNEQFF. The nucleotides read TGTGCCAGCAGTTACTCCGAAGGGTACTCCTACAATGAGCAGTTCTTC.